These 3 T cell receptor beta chains were sequenced from one sample in a study of blood T cell repertoires in COVID-19. The protocol was immunoSEQ multiplex PCR, while the TCRdb copy is restricted to in-frame clones and leaves out a portion. The profile shows approximately 35,000 clones, almost 85% of them singletons. The source material was peripheral blood. The receptors here all came from a man between 60 and 75 years old with active COVID-19.

The rearrangement uses TRBV7-6 and TRBJ1-3, with D possibly being TRBD1 (6 bases). The V end lost 5 bases, the J end lost 0 bases, and 17 bases lay between the germline ends. Per the germline V gene, CDR1 is SGHVS and CDR2 is FNYEAQ. The CDR3 loop spans 17 amino acids. The CDR3: CASSAYTGPDSGNTIYF. DNA for the CDR3: TGTGCCAGCAGCGCCTACACAGGGCCTGACTCTGGAAACACCATATATTTT.

This chain links TRBV7-9 with TRBJ2-3, with D maybe TRBD1 (5 bases). This CDR3 region has 14 residues. Germline CDR1 SEHNR, CDR2 FQNEAQ (reference sequence). Trimming removed 0 bases from V and 6 bases from J, with 10 bases in between. DNA of the CDR3: TGTGCCAGCAGCTTAGCGCCAGGGCCGGATACGCAGTATTTT. This codes for CASSLAPGPDTQYF.

CDR3 in amino acids: CASSPGTSGMSSYNEQFF. The CDR3 DNA sequence: TGTGCCAGCAGCCCCGGGACTAGCGGAATGAGCTCCTACAATGAGCAGTTCTTC. The rearrangement uses TRBV11-3 and TRBJ2-1; 11 positions agree with TRBD2. The CDR3 loop spans 18 amino acids. With 5 bases clipped from V and 0 bases from J, the junction kept 9 bases outside the gene matches. Germline assignment: CDR1 SGHNT and CDR2 YENEEA. The full variable domain, with the rest looked up from reference TRBV11-3 and TRBJ2-1, is EAGVVQSPRYKIIEKKQPVAFWCNPISGHNTLYWYLQNLGQGPELLIRYENEEAVDDSQLPKDRFSAERLKGVDSTLKIQPAELGDSAVYLCASSPGTSGMSSYNEQFFGPGTRLTVL.